This is a list of T cell receptor beta chains from one sample in a study of blood T cell repertoires in COVID-19. Method: immunoSEQ multiplex PCR; TCRdb's copy keeps in-frame clones and lacks some. The table records 75,000 to 100,000 clones, around 90% of them present only once. The specimen was peripheral blood. The receptors come from a man in his 60s with acute or convalescent COVID-19. The CDR3 runs from the conserved cysteine through the conserved F or W. D genes are given only for firm matches. For some rows the clone size is stated as once, few or many, or as a class when expanded; others skip it.

- once TRBJ2-7 14 TRBV7-8 CASSPWGQGYEQYF TGTGCCAGCAGCCCCTGGGGGCAGGGCTACGAGCAGTACTTC
- - TRBJ1-2 15 TRBV6-6 CASSLTETFWNGYTF TGTGCCAGCAGTCTGACAGAGACCTTCTGGAATGGCTACACCTTC
TRBD2 - TRBJ2-5 13 TRBV2 CASLMREGETQYF TGTGCCAGCCTAATGAGGGAGGGGGAGACCCAGTACTTC
- - TRBJ1-5 15 TRBV10-3 CAISERSLSNQPQHF TGTGCCATCAGTGAACGGTCTCTGAGCAATCAGCCCCAGCATTTT
- - TRBJ2-1 14 TRBV15 CATSPESRYNEQFF TGTGCCACCAGCCCTGAGTCCAGGTACAATGAGCAGTTCTTC
TRBD1 - TRBJ2-5 16 TRBV19 CASSKVTGTEQETQYF TGTGCCAGTAGTAAGGTCACCGGGACAGAACAAGAGACCCAGTACTTC
- many TRBJ2-3 17 TRBV7-2 CASSLALPGSSTDTQYF TGTGCCAGCAGCTTAGCGTTACCGGGGTCAAGCACAGATACGCAGTATTTT
TRBD1 - TRBJ1-6 14 TRBV10-2 CASSDIQGTSPLHF TGCGCCAGCAGTGATATACAGGGGACTTCACCCCTCCACTTT
- - TRBJ2-2 13 TRBV5-1 CASSLEPPGELFF TGCGCCAGCAGCTTGGAGCCCCCCGGGGAGCTGTTTTTT
TRBD2 once TRBJ2-5 15 TRBV7-6 CASSLARGGRETQYF TGTGCCAGCAGCTTAGCACGGGGGGGTCGAGAGACCCAGTACTTC
- - TRBJ1-4 13 TRBV7-3 CLQSGSTNEKLFF TGTCTCCAGTCGGGGTCAACTAATGAAAAACTGTTTTTT
TRBD2 once TRBJ2-5 17 TRBV7-9 CASSSPPGLGFSETQYF TGTGCCAGCAGCTCCCCTCCGGGACTAGGTTTTTCGGAGACCCAGTACTTC
TRBD1 - TRBJ1-2 16 TRBV14 CASSLYRTGGTYGYTF TGTGCCAGCAGCCTTTATAGGACAGGGGGGACCTATGGCTACACCTTC
TRBD2 - TRBJ2-4 19 TRBV11-2 CASSLRVLGGATAKNIQYF TGTGCCAGCAGCCTACGTGTACTCGGGGGGGCTACAGCCAAAAACATTCAGTACTTC
- - TRBJ2-3 16 TRBV10-3 CAISESRTRGTDTQYF TGTGCCATCAGTGAGTCCAGGACTCGAGGCACAGATACGCAGTATTTT
TRBD2 - TRBJ2-5 18 TRBV18 CASSRLGLAGTTRPTQYF TGTGCCAGCTCACGGCTTGGACTAGCGGGGACCACCCGCCCGACCCAGTACTTC
- - TRBJ1-2 13 TRBV11-2 CASSLGANYGYTF TGTGCCAGCAGCTTGGGAGCTAACTATGGCTACACCTTC
- - TRBJ1-3 17 TRBV7-2 CASSLGTLRGTGNTIYF TGTGCCAGCAGCTTAGGGACCTTAAGGGGAACAGGAAACACCATATATTTT
TRBD1 - TRBJ1-5 14 TRBV7-9 CASSWDSGNQPQHF TGTGCCAGCAGCTGGGACAGCGGCAATCAGCCCCAGCATTTT
- - TRBJ2-7 15 TRBV4-3 CASSQDTRTSYEQYF TGCGCCAGCAGCCAAGATACAAGAACCTCCTACGAGCAGTACTTC
TRBD1 - TRBJ2-7 16 TRBV11-2 CASSPRTGGTTYEQYF TGTGCCAGCAGCCCTCGGACAGGGGGTACGACCTACGAGCAGTACTTC
- - TRBJ1-1 13 TRBV7-9 CAREIQGHTEAFF TGTGCCCGCGAAATACAGGGTCACACTGAAGCTTTCTTT
- - TRBJ1-2 13 TRBV12-3/TRBV12-4 CASSSGHPYGYTF TGTGCCAGCAGTTCGGGACACCCCTATGGCTACACCTTC
- - TRBJ1-2 13 TRBV7-2 CASSLERGFGYTF TGTGCCAGCAGCTTAGAGAGAGGGTTTGGCTACACCTTC
TRBD1 - TRBJ1-6 16 TRBV15 CATSPSRQGANSPLHF TGTGCCACCAGCCCGAGTAGACAGGGGGCAAATTCACCCCTCCACTTT
TRBD2 - TRBJ2-2 16 TRBV9 CASRALAGAGGGELFF TGTGCCAGCAGGGCGCTAGCGGGGGCTGGAGGCGGGGAGCTGTTTTTT
- - TRBJ1-2 18 TRBV7-5 CARSLARNDRVSPYGYTF TGTGCCAGAAGCTTAGCCCGAAATGACAGGGTATCCCCCTATGGCTACACCTTC
TRBD1 - TRBJ1-2 15 TRBV15 CATSRGRDRDYGYTF TGTGCCACCAGCAGAGGCCGGGACAGGGACTATGGCTACACCTTC
- - TRBJ1-2 12 TRBV3-1/TRBV3-2 CASSHSDYGYTF TGTGCCAGCAGCCACTCAGACTATGGCTACACCTTC
- - TRBJ1-1 15 TRBV29-1 CSVEKAGLLNTEAFF TGCAGCGTTGAAAAAGCGGGACTCCTGAACACTGAAGCTTTCTTT
- - TRBJ1-1 15 TRBV27 CASSSKQETHTEAFF TGTGCCAGCAGTTCGAAACAAGAAACACACACTGAAGCTTTCTTT
- - TRBJ1-4 13 TRBV6-2/TRBV6-3 CASSSATNEKLFF TGTGCCAGCAGTTCTGCAACTAATGAAAAACTGTTTTTT
- - TRBJ1-4 15 TRBV30 CAWSPGGIVREKLFF TGTGCCTGGAGCCCCGGGGGGATCGTCCGGGAAAAACTGTTTTTT
TRBD1 - TRBJ2-2 15 TRBV2 CASSPGQGFTGELFF TGTGCCAGCAGTCCGGGACAGGGATTCACCGGGGAGCTGTTTTTT
- - TRBJ1-5 15 TRBV30 CAWSVGGASNQPQHF TGTGCCTGGAGTGTGGGAGGGGCAAGCAATCAGCCCCAGCATTTT
TRBD2 - TRBJ2-7 17 TRBV7-2 CASSLASGGTKSYEQYF TGTGCCAGCAGCTTAGCTAGCGGGGGGACTAAATCCTACGAGCAGTACTTC
- - TRBJ1-5 14 TRBV11-2 CASSLRPGNQPQHF TGTGCCAGCAGCTTAAGGCCGGGGAATCAGCCCCAGCATTTT
TRBD1 few TRBJ1-5 14 TRBV18 CASSPGTGYQPQHF TGTGCCAGCTCACCAGGGACAGGTTATCAGCCCCAGCATTTT
TRBD1 - TRBJ1-2 12 TRBV7-9 CASSTEGACYTF TGTGCCAGCAGCACAGAGGGGGCTTGCTACACCTTC
TRBD1 - TRBJ1-1 15 TRBV18 CASSHQGATDTEAFF TGTGCCAGCTCACATCAGGGGGCGACGGACACTGAAGCTTTCTTT
- once TRBJ2-2 14 TRBV18 CASSLRGDTGELFF TGTGCCAGCTCACTCCGAGGAGACACCGGGGAGCTGTTTTTT
TRBD2 - TRBJ2-5 16 TRBV4-3 CASSLVAGTVLGTQYF TGCGCCAGCAGCCTCGTAGCGGGAACCGTTTTAGGGACCCAGTACTTC
TRBD1 once TRBJ1-5 13 TRBV6-5 CASRTGSGQPQHF TGTGCCAGCAGGACAGGGAGTGGTCAGCCCCAGCATTTT
- - TRBJ1-5 12 TRBV6-1 CASSERAQPQHF TGTGCCAGCAGTGAGAGGGCGCAGCCCCAGCATTTT
- - TRBJ2-2 11 TRBV10-2 CASSLGAELFF TGCGCCAGCAGCCTCGGAGCGGAGCTGTTTTTT
- - TRBJ1-4 12 TRBV2 CASSDTEEKLFF TGTGCCAGCAGTGATACTGAAGAAAAACTGTTTTTT
- - TRBJ2-5 15 TRBV27 CASSETGRAQETQYF TGTGCCAGCAGCGAAACCGGGAGAGCCCAAGAGACCCAGTACTTC
- once TRBJ1-1 14 TRBV9 CASSSRPVLTEAFF TGTGCCAGCAGCTCACGCCCGGTTCTCACTGAAGCTTTCTTT
TRBD1 - TRBJ1-5 15 TRBV3-1/TRBV3-2 CASSPRDSGRQPQHF TGTGCCAGCAGCCCCCGGGACAGTGGACGTCAGCCCCAGCATTTT
TRBD1 - TRBJ1-2 15 TRBV30 CAWAGTGLKNYGYTF TGTGCCTGGGCCGGGACAGGGCTAAAAAACTATGGCTACACCTTC
TRBD1 - TRBJ2-3 14 TRBV2 CASQTGDLTDTQYF TGTGCCAGCCAGACAGGGGACCTCACAGATACGCAGTATTTT
- - TRBJ1-4 17 TRBV2 CASSGQPRQATNEKLFF TGTGCCAGCAGCGGACAGCCGCGACAAGCAACTAATGAAAAACTGTTTTTT
- once TRBJ1-1 13 TRBV11-1 CASSFTEYPEAFF TGTGCCAGCAGCTTTACAGAGTATCCTGAAGCTTTCTTT
- - TRBJ1-5 12 TRBV2 CASRRGDQPQHF TGTGCCAGCAGGCGGGGGGATCAGCCCCAGCATTTT
TRBD2 - TRBJ2-1 20 TRBV10-1 CASSEFSRRTSGGNYNEQFF TGCGCCAGCAGTGAATTTAGCCGTCGGACTAGCGGGGGGAACTACAATGAGCAGTTCTTC
- - TRBJ1-6 15 TRBV5-6 CASSLAGQYNSPLHF TGTGCCAGCAGCTTGGCCGGACAGTATAATTCACCCCTCCACTTT
- - TRBJ1-5 14 TRBV7-2 CASSLGQSNQPQHF TGTGCCAGCAGCTTAGGACAGTCCAATCAGCCCCAGCATTTT
- - TRBJ1-1 13 TRBV7-9 CASSSNPNTEAFF TGTGCCAGCAGCTCCAATCCGAACACTGAAGCTTTCTTT
- - TRBJ2-2 16 TRBV5-6 CASSFVRGGYTGELFF TGTGCCAGCAGCTTTGTGAGGGGGGGATACACCGGGGAGCTGTTTTTT